These 21 T cell receptor beta chains were sequenced from one sample in a study of cytomegalovirus exposure and HLA in healthy donors. Researchers ran the PCR with 60 Vbeta and 13 Jbeta primers. Profiled with immunoSEQ multiplex PCR; TCRdb holds only in-frame clones, not every one. This sample has some 100,000 clones, with approximately 71% found just once. Sequenced: PBMCs. All receptors derive from a woman between 18 and 29 years old in good health and CMV-seropositive.

The J gene is TRBJ1-1, the V gene TRBV5-1; 7 bases are shared with TRBD1. V dropped 0 bases and J dropped 2; count of bases not matched to a gene: 7. From germline, CDR1 is SGHRS and CDR2 YFSETQ. The CDR3 covers 16 residues. The chain's CDR3 is CASSLGQGISNTEAFF. The CDR3 bases are TGCGCCAGCAGCTTGGGACAGGGCATTTCCAACACTGAAGCTTTCTTT.

This chain joins TRBV9 and TRBJ1-1; D is possibly TRBD1 (6 bases). The CDR3 covers 15 residues. CDR1 and CDR2 (germline): SGDLS, YYNGEE. V gave up 3 bases and J gave up 4 bases, with 16 bases separating them. CDR3 sequence reads: CASSATQGKGTEAFF. Written as DNA, the CDR3 is TGTGCCAGCAGCGCGACCCAGGGGAAAGGCACTGAAGCTTTCTTT.

The CDR3 is CASSPRVGALGNQPQHF. The CDR3 bases are TGTGCCAGCAGTCCCCGAGTGGGGGCGCTTGGCAATCAGCCCCAGCATTTT. The genes are TRBV27 and TRBJ1-5; D perhaps matches TRBD1 (6 bases). The V end lost 5 bases, the J end lost 2 bases, and 19 bases lay between the germline ends. The CDR3 length is 17 residues. Germline V gene data show CDR1 as MNHEY and CDR2 as SMNVEV (reference sequence).

In this sample, this clone turned up a few times. The chain joins TRBV9 to TRBJ2-6, with a weak D call TRBD2 (6 bases). The CDR3 sequence is 16 residues long. Looked up from germline, CDR1 is SGDLS and CDR2 is YYNGEE. V dropped 5 bases and J dropped 0 bases, with 12 bases sitting between them. CDR3 coding DNA: TGTGCCAGCAGATCGGGACTCCCCTCTGGGGCCAACGTCCTGACTTTC. Its protein product is CASRSGLPSGANVLTF.

This clone came up a few times. The chain uses TRBV2 and TRBJ1-2; 7 nucleotides match TRBD1. The CDR3 sequence is 11 residues long. Germline assignment: CDR1 SNHLY and CDR2 FYNNEI. The V segment lost 6 bases and the J segment 6 bases; nucleotides outside the gene matches: 1. This CDR3 reads CASSTGDGYTF. The CDR3 region has the DNA TGTGCCAGCAGCACAGGGGATGGCTACACCTTC.

The chain uses TRBV7-2 and TRBJ2-1, with D unclear. The CDR3 has 15 amino acids. CDR1 SGHTA and CDR2 FQGNSA come from the germline V gene. V lost 4 bases and J 2 bases, leaving 12 bases between the germline ends. The CDR3 DNA sequence: TGTGCCAGCAGCTCCATCCGAGGAACCTACAATGAGCAGTTCTTC. Its protein product is CASSSIRGTYNEQFF. Supplemented by reference TRBV7-2 and TRBJ2-1, the full variable domain reads GAGVSQSPSNKVTEKGKDVELRCDPISGHTALYWYRQSLGQGLEFLIYFQGNSAPDKSGLPSDRFSAERTGGSVSTLTIQRTQQEDSAVYLCASSSIRGTYNEQFFGPGTRLTVL.

The J gene is TRBJ2-7, the V gene TRBV4-3; 7 bases fit TRBD2. Germline V CDR1 and CDR2: LGHNA, YSLEER. V trimming: 4 bases; J trimming: 2 bases; junction bases outside the gene matches: 5. The CDR3 is 14 residues long. CDR3 coding DNA: TGCGCCAGCAGCCCCGAGCGGGGCACCTACGAGCAGTACTTC. Protein product: CASSPERGTYEQYF.

The chain recombines TRBV7-2 with TRBJ1-2, with a weak D call TRBD1 (6 bases). The V gene lost 2 bases and the J gene lost 6 bases, with 16 bases spanning the gap. The CDR3 runs 15 residues. The V gene's germline CDR1 is SGHTA and CDR2 FQGNSA. CDR3 in amino acids: CASSLMGTSGDGYTF. CDR3 nucleotide sequence: TGTGCCAGCAGCTTAATGGGAACCTCAGGGGATGGCTACACCTTC.

The genes are TRBV7-2 and TRBJ2-7, with D possibly matching TRBD2 (6 bases). This CDR3 comprises 15 residues. Deletions cut 5 bases from V and 0 bases from J, with 14 bases between. Per the germline V gene, CDR1 is SGHTA and CDR2 is FQGNSA. CDR3 sequence reads: CASSLRGGGSYEQYF. The CDR3 DNA reads TGTGCCAGCAGCCTGCGGGGTGGGGGCTCCTACGAGCAGTACTTC.

The gene calls are TRBV19 and TRBJ2-7, with D perhaps TRBD2 (6 bases). The CDR3 length is 11 residues. Germline CDR1 and CDR2: LNHDA and SQIVND (reference sequence). Between the trimmed V and J ends, which lost 8 bases and 5 bases, there was a span of 10 bases. Here the CDR3 reads CASGDFHEQYF. The CDR3 nucleotides read TGTGCCAGTGGGGACTTTCACGAGCAGTACTTC.

This chain links TRBV9 with TRBJ2-7, with 7 bases matching TRBD1. CDR1 is SGDLS and CDR2 is YYNGEE in the germline V gene. CDR3 size: 15 residues. The J segment lost 3 bases and the V segment lost 4 bases, leaving 10 bases of the junction unmatched. CDR3 sequence (DNA): TGTGCCAGCAGCACCGCCGGGACAGACAACTACGAGCAGTACTTC. This gives the protein CASSTAGTDNYEQYF.

This rearrangement joins TRBV9 to TRBJ2-1; TRBD2 aligns across 8 bases. The CDR3 sequence is 17 residues long. Trimming removed 3 bases from V and 0 bases from J; junction bases left unmatched: 8. In germline, CDR1 is SGDLS, CDR2 YYNGEE. CDR3: CASSDPSGTSSYNEQFF. CDR3 DNA: TGTGCCAGCAGCGACCCGAGCGGGACTAGCTCCTACAATGAGCAGTTCTTC.

The chain employs TRBV27 and TRBJ2-5; tentative D call: TRBD1 (6 bases). The J call is uncertain, as TRBJ2-7 better fits the DNA end. Germline lookup yields CDR1 MNHEY and CDR2 SMNVEV (reference sequence). This CDR3 region has 15 residues. The CDR3 nucleotides read TGTGCCAGCAGTCCACAGGGCCTTCCCCCCTACGAGCAGTACTTC. It yields the protein CASSPQGLPPYEQYF.

The chain has TRBV9 and TRBJ2-2; perhaps TRBD1 as D (6 bases). Trimming pared 1 base from V and 0 bases from J, leaving 10 bases between. The CDR3 runs to 16 residues. The germline gives CDR1 SGDLS, CDR2 YYNGEE. The CDR3 loop is CASSVSTGANTGELFF. The CDR3 DNA reads as TGTGCCAGCAGCGTATCGACAGGAGCGAACACCGGGGAGCTGTTTTTT. The complete variable domain, with remaining parts taken from reference TRBV9 and TRBJ2-2, reads DSGVTQTPKHLITATGQRVTLRCSPRSGDLSVYWYQQSLDQGLQFLIQYYNGEERAKGNILERFSAQQFPDLHSELNLSSLELGDSALYFCASSVSTGANTGELFFGEGSRLTVL.

Note on this clone: The germline gene is not matched at one end of the junction; a read error may be the cause. This chain links TRBV7-8 with TRBJ2-7, with 12 bases identical to TRBD2. Germline assignment: CDR1 SGHVS and CDR2 FQNEAQ. This CDR3 spans 14 amino acids. The CDR3 sequence is CASSSSGGAYGQYF. The CDR3 DNA reads TGTGCCAGCAGCTCTAGCGGGGGGGCTTACGGGCAGTACTTC.

The chain is built from TRBV7-3 and TRBJ2-1; 7 positions agree with TRBD2. The trim removed 5 bases at V and 7 bases at J, leaving 8 bases unmatched. The germline gives CDR1 SGHTA, CDR2 FQGTGA. The CDR3 has 14 amino acids. The CDR3 region has the DNA TGTGCCAGCAGCCTCAGCGGGATGGTAAATGAGCAGTTCTTC. This sequence encodes CASSLSGMVNEQFF.

V and J are TRBV27 and TRBJ2-7; 9 nucleotides align to TRBD1. The trim removed 5 bases at V and 2 bases at J, leaving 7 bases unmatched. This CDR3 comprises 15 residues. CDR1 is MNHEY and CDR2 is SMNVEV in the germline V gene (reference sequence). The CDR3 DNA sequence: TGTGCCAGCAGTCAGGGACAGGGAGGCCCCTACGAGCAGTACTTC. As protein: CASSQGQGGPYEQYF.

The chain recombines TRBV4-3 with TRBJ2-7, with a possible D match to TRBD2 (6 bases). Germline V gives CDR1 LGHNA, CDR2 YSLEER. CDR3 length equals 13 residues. V lost 1 base, J lost 6 bases, and 10 bases lay in between. The CDR3 loop reads CASSQGRGSEQYF. The CDR3 DNA reads as TGCGCCAGCAGCCAAGGTCGGGGGAGCGAGCAGTACTTC.

This clone was detected a few times. The chain recombines TRBV28 with TRBJ1-1, with 7 bases aligning to TRBD1. The CDR3 has 16 amino acids. CDR1 and CDR2 (germline): MDHEN, SYDVKM. With 6 bases clipped from V and 0 bases from J, the junction kept 10 bases outside the gene matches. CDR3 protein: CASSDLLDRLNTEAFF. In DNA, the CDR3 is TGTGCCAGCAGCGATCTCCTGGACAGGTTGAACACTGAAGCTTTCTTT.

The chain has TRBV7-8 and TRBJ2-7; 9 bases agree with TRBD2. With V trimmed by 0 bases and J by 0 bases, 3 bases remained unmatched. The CDR3 extends over 16 amino acids. Per the germline V gene, CDR1 is SGHVS and CDR2 is FQNEAQ. The CDR3 region has the DNA TGTGCCAGCAGCTTAGCGCTAGCGGGGACCTCCTACGAGCAGTACTTC. This gives the protein CASSLALAGTSYEQYF. The full variable domain, with the rest looked up from reference TRBV7-8 and TRBJ2-7, is GAGVSQSPRYKVAKRGQDVALRCDPISGHVSLFWYQQALGQGPEFLTYFQNEAQLDKSGLPSDRFFAERPEGSVSTLKIQRTQQEDSAVYLCASSLALAGTSYEQYFGPGTRLTVT.

The chain recombines TRBV28 with TRBJ2-3; 7 nucleotides agree with TRBD1. Germline V lookup: CDR1 MDHEN, CDR2 SYDVKM. V lost 5 bases to trimming and J lost 15 bases; unmatched junction nucleotides: 11. This CDR3 spans 12 amino acids. For the CDR3, the DNA is TGTGCCAGCAGTCTTCGAACAGGGGCTGGATATTTT. It encodes CASSLRTGAGYF.